This T cell receptor (beta chain) emerged from a study of OX40 agonist ivuxolimab in advanced cancers. Some clones are missing from TCRdb's copy, which holds only in-frame ones; the method was immunoSEQ multiplex PCR. The data contain 90,000 to 100,000 clones, roughly 95% of them seen just once; the ten biggest clones take up just over 2%. CDR3 length: 14 residues. From germline, CDR1 is LNHDA and CDR2 SQIVND (reference sequence). V lost 3 bases and J 7 bases, leaving 13 bases between the germline ends. Notes on this clone: Its antigen remains unidentified.

Study-level points and caveats: Expanded clones tended on average to be more numerous among CD8+ T cells than CD4+.

The TCR was taken from an adult with an advanced solid tumor such as melanoma, head and neck, liver or kidney cancer. The sequences come from CD4+ or CD8+ T cells sorted from blood, collected in a trial of the OX40 agonist ivuxolimab. The chain combines TRBV19 with TRBJ2-1, with D perhaps matching TRBD1 or TRBD2 (5 bases each). The DNA of the CDR3 is TGTGCCAGTAGTATCGGGGCAGGGACGAATGAGCAGTTCTTC. Translating gives CASSIGAGTNEQFF.